This T cell receptor (beta chain) came from a study of blood T cell repertoires in COVID-19. Study-level background: In each case, the material was cDNA or gDNA derived from T cells, B-cell-depleted T cells, or PBMCs.

Using immunoSEQ multiplex PCR, the repertoire was profiled, and TCRdb retains in-frame clones only, with some absent. The table records 150,000 or so clones, roughly 84% of them present only once. Trimming took off 1 base at V and 8 bases at J, with 12 bases between the two ends. From germline, CDR1 is GTSNPN and CDR2 SVGIG (reference sequence). The CDR3 runs 13 residues. The origin of this receptor is a man aged 45-65 years with active or convalescent COVID-19. Sequencing was carried out using peripheral blood. J is TRBJ2-4 and V is TRBV30; D not resolved. In DNA, the CDR3 is TGTGCCTGGAGTGAAACCTCTAAACACATTCAGTACTTC. Protein sequence: CAWSETSKHIQYF.